This T cell receptor beta chain was captured in a study of monozygotic twins with inflammatory bowel disease. As to this clonotype: Its antigen is as yet unknown.

Regarding the study as a whole: With inverse Simpson as the measure, TCRbeta diversity was lower in IBD patients than in healthy co-twins.

CDR3 length equals 14 residues. CDR1 and CDR2 (germline): KGHSH, LQKENI. TCRdb re-called the 5' RACE reads and catalogs CDR3 proteins one per entry, DNA excluded. There are nearly 450,000 distinct CDR3 sequences in the sample, with 2.4% held by the top ten. The rearrangement links TRBV18 to TRBJ2-2. The receptor comes from a human donor with ulcerative colitis or Crohn's disease, or a healthy co-twin of an affected twin (not recorded which). Material for sequencing was blood. CDR3 sequence: CASSQGYQAGELFF.